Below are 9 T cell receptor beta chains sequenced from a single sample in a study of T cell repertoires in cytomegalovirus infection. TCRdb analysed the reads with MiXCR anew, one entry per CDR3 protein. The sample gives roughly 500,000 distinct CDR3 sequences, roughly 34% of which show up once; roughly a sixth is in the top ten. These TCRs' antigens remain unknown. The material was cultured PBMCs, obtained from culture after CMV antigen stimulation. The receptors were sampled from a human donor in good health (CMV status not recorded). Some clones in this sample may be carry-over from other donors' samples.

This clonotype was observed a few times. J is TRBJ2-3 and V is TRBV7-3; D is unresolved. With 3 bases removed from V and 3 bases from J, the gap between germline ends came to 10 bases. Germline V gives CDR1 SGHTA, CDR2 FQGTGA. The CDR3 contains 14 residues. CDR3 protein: CASSFSTLTDTQYF. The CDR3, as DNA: TGTGCCAGCAGCTTCTCGACCTTAACAGATACGCAGTATTTT.

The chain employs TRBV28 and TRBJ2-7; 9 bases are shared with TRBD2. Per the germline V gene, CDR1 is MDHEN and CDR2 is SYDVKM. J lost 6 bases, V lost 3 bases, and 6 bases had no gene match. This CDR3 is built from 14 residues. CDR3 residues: CASSLGGRAGEQYF. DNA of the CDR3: TGTGCCAGCAGTTTGGGCGGGAGGGCCGGCGAGCAGTACTTC.

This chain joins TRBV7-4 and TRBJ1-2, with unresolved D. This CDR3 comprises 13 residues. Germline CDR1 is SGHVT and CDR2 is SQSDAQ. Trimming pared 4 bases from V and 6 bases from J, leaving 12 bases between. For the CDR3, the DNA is TGTGCCAGCAGCTCTACAGAGGATAATGGCTACACCTTC. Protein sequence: CASSSTEDNGYTF.

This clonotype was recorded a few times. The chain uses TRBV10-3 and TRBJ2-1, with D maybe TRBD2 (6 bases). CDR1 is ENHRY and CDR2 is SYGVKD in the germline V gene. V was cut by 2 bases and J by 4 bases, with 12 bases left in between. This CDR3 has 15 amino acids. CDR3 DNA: TGTGCCATCAGTGAGCCCCTGACTAGTTACAATGAGCAGTTCTTC. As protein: CAISEPLTSYNEQFF.

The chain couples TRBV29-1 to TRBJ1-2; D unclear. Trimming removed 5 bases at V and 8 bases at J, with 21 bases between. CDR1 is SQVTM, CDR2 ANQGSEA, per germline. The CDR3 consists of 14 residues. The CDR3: CSVPFTGDWAGYTF. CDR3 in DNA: TGCAGCGTTCCTTTCACCGGGGATTGGGCGGGCTACACCTTC.

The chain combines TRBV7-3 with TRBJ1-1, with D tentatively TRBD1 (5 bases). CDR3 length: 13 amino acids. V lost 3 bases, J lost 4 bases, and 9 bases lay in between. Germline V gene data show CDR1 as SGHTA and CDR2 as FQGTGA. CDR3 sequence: CASSFRGLTEAFF. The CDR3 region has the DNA TGTGCCAGCAGCTTTAGGGGCCTCACTGAAGCTTTCTTT.

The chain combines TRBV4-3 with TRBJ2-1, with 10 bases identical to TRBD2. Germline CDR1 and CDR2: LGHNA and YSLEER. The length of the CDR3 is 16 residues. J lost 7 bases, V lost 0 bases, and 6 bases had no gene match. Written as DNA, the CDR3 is TGCGCCAGCAGCCAAGACCTAGCGGGAGCACGGAATGAGCAGTTCTTC. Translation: CASSQDLAGARNEQFF.

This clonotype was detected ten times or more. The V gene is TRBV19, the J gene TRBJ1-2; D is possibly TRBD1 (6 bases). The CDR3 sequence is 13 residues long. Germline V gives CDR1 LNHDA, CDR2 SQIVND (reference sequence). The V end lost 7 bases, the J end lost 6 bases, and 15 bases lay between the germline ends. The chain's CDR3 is CASKVQGFDGYTF. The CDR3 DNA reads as TGTGCCAGTAAGGTACAGGGCTTTGATGGCTACACCTTC.

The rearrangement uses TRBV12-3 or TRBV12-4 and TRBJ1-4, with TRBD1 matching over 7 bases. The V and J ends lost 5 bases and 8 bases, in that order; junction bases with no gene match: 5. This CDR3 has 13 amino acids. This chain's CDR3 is CASSQRQGEKLFF. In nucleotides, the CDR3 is TGTGCCAGCAGTCAGAGACAGGGAGAAAAACTGTTTTTT.